This TCR beta chain is drawn from a study of T cells in Graves' hyperthyroidism and ophthalmopathy. It was RNA transcripts that yielded the amplified TCR beta CDR3 regions. HTBI primers were used for first-round RT-PCR of the TCR CDR3. TCRdb independently ran MiXCR on the multiplex PCR reads; one entry per CDR3 protein. The table records approximately 400,000 distinct CDR3 sequences, 14% of them present only once. V shed 7 bases and J 6 bases; nucleotides not matched to a gene: 6. CDR3 length equals 14 residues. Germline CDR1 is SEHNR and CDR2 is FQNEAQ (reference sequence). The sequence was collected from a woman aged 60-75 years with Graves' hyperthyroidism. This chain joins TRBV7-9 and TRBJ2-7; 13 nucleotides line up with TRBD2. The sequencing input was blood. The chain's CDR3 is CASTQLAGGPEQYF. The CDR3 bases are TGTGCCAGCACACAACTAGCGGGAGGGCCCGAGCAGTACTTC.